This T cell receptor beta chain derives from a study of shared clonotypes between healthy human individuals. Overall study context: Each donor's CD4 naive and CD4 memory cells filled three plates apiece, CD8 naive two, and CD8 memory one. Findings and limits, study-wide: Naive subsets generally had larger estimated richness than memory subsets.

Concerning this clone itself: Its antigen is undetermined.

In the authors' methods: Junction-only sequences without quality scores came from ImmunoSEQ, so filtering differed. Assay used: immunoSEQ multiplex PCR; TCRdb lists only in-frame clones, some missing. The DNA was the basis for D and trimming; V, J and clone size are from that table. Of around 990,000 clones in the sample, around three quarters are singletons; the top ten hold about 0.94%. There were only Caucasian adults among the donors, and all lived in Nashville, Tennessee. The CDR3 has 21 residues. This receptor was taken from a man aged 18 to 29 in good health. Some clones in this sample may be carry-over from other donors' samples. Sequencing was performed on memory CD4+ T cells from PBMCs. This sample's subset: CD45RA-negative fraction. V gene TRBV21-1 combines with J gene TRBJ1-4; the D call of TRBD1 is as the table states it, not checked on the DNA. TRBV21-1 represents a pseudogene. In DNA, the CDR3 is TGTGCCAGCAGCAAAGGGGGGCTAAGGGGGCCCGAAAGTAGAAACGCAGAAAAACTGTTTTTT. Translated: CASSKGGLRGPESRNAEKLFF.